One sample yielded the 22 T cell receptor beta chains listed below, sequenced in a study of cytomegalovirus exposure and HLA in healthy donors. Sequencing was performed with immunoSEQ multiplex PCR; in TCRdb, only in-frame clones are kept and a portion is missing. The sample carries more than 300,000 clones, 86% recorded once. The sample was PBMCs. These TCRs come from a woman between 18 and 29 years old in good health and CMV-seronegative.

The V gene is TRBV28, the J gene TRBJ1-2, with D unclear. The CDR3 extends over 13 amino acids. The V end lost 2 bases, the J end lost 8 bases, and 12 bases lay between the germline ends. CDR1 and CDR2 (germline): MDHEN, SYDVKM. DNA for the CDR3: TGTGCCAGCAGTTTAGAGGGCCATTGGGGCTACACCTTC. The encoded protein is CASSLEGHWGYTF.

The V gene is TRBV10-2, the J gene TRBJ2-7; 10 positions agree with TRBD2. The J segment lost 4 bases and the V segment lost 9 bases, leaving 6 bases of the junction unmatched. Germline values: CDR1 WSHSY, CDR2 SAAADI. This CDR3 is built from 13 residues. The CDR3 nucleotides read TGCGCCAGTCTAGCGGGAGTCGGGTACGAGCAGTACTTC. It codes for CASLAGVGYEQYF.

V gene TRBV7-3 combines with J gene TRBJ2-3; no clear D gene. In germline, CDR1 is SGHTA, CDR2 FQGTGA. V lost 5 bases and J 9 bases, leaving 21 bases between the germline ends. The CDR3 contains 15 residues. In DNA form, the CDR3 reads TGTGCCAGCAGCCCCGAAACCGCCCTCACGAGGACGCAGTATTTT. Amino acid sequence: CASSPETALTRTQYF.

The chain links TRBV4-2 to TRBJ1-2; D is undetermined. In germline, CDR1 is LGHNA, CDR2 YNFKEQ. The V and J ends lost 2 bases and 3 bases respectively, with 13 bases between them. This CDR3 has 15 residues. CDR3 sequence reads: CASSQPGQAHYGYTF. CDR3 bases: TGTGCCAGCAGCCAACCTGGGCAGGCACACTATGGCTACACCTTC.

This clone showed up just once. The gene calls are TRBV27 and TRBJ1-2; maybe TRBD1 (5 bases). Germline V gene lookup returns CDR1 MNHEY and CDR2 SMNVEV (reference sequence). V was cut by 7 bases and J by 0 bases, with 24 bases left in between. The CDR3 is 18 amino acids. The CDR3 DNA is TGTGCCAGCATACCTTCGAGTGGGCCGGACACTACTAACTATGGCTACACCTTC. This translates into CASIPSSGPDTTNYGYTF.

The genes are TRBV7-2 and TRBJ2-7, with 8 positions matching TRBD1. The CDR3 runs to 15 residues. The ends lost 4 bases at V and 2 bases at J; junction bases unmatched: 7. Germline assignment: CDR1 SGHTA and CDR2 FQGNSA. The CDR3 is CASSYSPGQAYEQYF. CDR3 nucleotide sequence: TGTGCCAGCAGCTATAGTCCGGGACAGGCCTACGAGCAGTACTTC.

The V gene is TRBV2, the J gene TRBJ2-7, with 10 positions matching TRBD1. CDR1 SNHLY and CDR2 FYNNEI come from the germline V gene. This CDR3 has 14 residues. Trimming at V came to 8 bases and at J to 6 bases, leaving 10 bases not matched to a gene. The CDR3 nucleotides are TGTGCCAGCGACGTGGGACAGGGGTCGGTCGAGCAGTACTTC. Translation gives CASDVGQGSVEQYF.

The CDR3 DNA follows: TGTGCCAGCAGTTTTGGGTTAAAGGGGTTGGGCGAGCAGTACTTC. Amino acids: CASSFGLKGLGEQYF. The J gene is TRBJ2-7, the V gene TRBV28; a possible D gene is TRBD1 (5 bases). Looked up from germline, CDR1 is MDHEN and CDR2 is SYDVKM. The ends were cut back, 3 bases at V and 6 bases at J, with 18 bases in the middle. CDR3 length: 15 residues.

V usage is TRBV5-6 and J usage is TRBJ2-7; 8 positions match TRBD2. The germline V gene encodes CDR1 SGHDT and CDR2 YYEEEE. CDR3 size: 12 residues. Germline trimming cut 4 bases from V and 6 bases from J; bases unmatched to any gene: 3. In nucleotides, the CDR3 is TGTGCCAGCAGCCCGGGGGGGGGCGAGCAGTACTTC. The encoded protein is CASSPGGGEQYF.

This clone was detected only once. This sequence joins TRBV4-1 and TRBJ1-1; D is ambiguous. Germline CDR1 MGHRA, CDR2 YSYEKL. V lost 1 base and J lost 1, with 10 bases in between. This CDR3 has 15 amino acids. CDR3: CASSQGETRNTEAFF. Here the CDR3 DNA reads TGCGCCAGCAGCCAAGGGGAGACTAGGAACACTGAAGCTTTCTTT.

V usage is TRBV28 and J usage is TRBJ1-2; D not resolved. Germline-derived CDR1 and CDR2 are MDHEN and SYDVKM. Trimming removed 5 bases at V and 7 bases at J, with 17 bases between. CDR3 size: 14 residues. The CDR3: CASSPFGSGGGYTF. The DNA for the CDR3 is TGTGCCAGCAGTCCATTTGGGAGCGGCGGTGGCTACACCTTC.

The rearrangement links TRBV7-8 to TRBJ2-1; a weak D match, TRBD2 (7 bases). The germline V and J ends were trimmed by 7 bases and 4 bases, with 26 bases remaining between them. Looked up from germline, CDR1 is SGHVS and CDR2 is FQNEAQ. This CDR3 contains 18 residues. CDR3 protein: CASTQVLAASGHYNEQFF. CDR3 DNA: TGTGCCAGCACCCAGGTCCTAGCGGCCTCGGGACATTACAATGAGCAGTTCTTC. Full variable domain (outside the CDR3, taken from reference TRBV7-8 and TRBJ2-1): GAGVSQSPRYKVAKRGQDVALRCDPISGHVSLFWYQQALGQGPEFLTYFQNEAQLDKSGLPSDRFFAERPEGSVSTLKIQRTQQEDSAVYLCASTQVLAASGHYNEQFFGPGTRLTVL.

The CDR3 region is CASSVGSGRRATEAFF. As DNA, the CDR3 is TGTGCCAGCAGCGTGGGCTCGGGGAGGCGTGCAACTGAAGCTTTCTTT. The V and J genes are TRBV9 and TRBJ1-1; no clear D gene. There are 16 residues in the CDR3. The V gene's germline CDR1 is SGDLS and CDR2 YYNGEE. V was shortened by 2 bases and J by 5 bases, with 19 bases between the two germline ends.

The rearrangement uses TRBV15 and TRBJ2-7, with 10 bases lining up with TRBD2. V trimming: 0 bases; J trimming: 0 bases; junction bases outside the gene matches: 5. This CDR3 comprises 17 residues. CDR1 is LNHNV and CDR2 is YYDKDF in the germline V gene (reference sequence). CDR3 in amino acids: CATSRDGSGRDSYEQYF. CDR3 DNA: TGTGCCACCAGCAGAGATGGGAGCGGGAGGGACTCCTACGAGCAGTACTTC.

The V call is TRBV2, the J call TRBJ2-1; D call uncertain. This CDR3 spans 14 amino acids. Between the trimmed V and J ends, which lost 6 bases and 6 bases, there was a span of 15 bases. Germline CDR1 is SNHLY and CDR2 is FYNNEI. DNA of the CDR3: TGTGCCAGCAGATTAGTAGTTTCTGGCAATGAGCAGTTCTTC. As protein: CASRLVVSGNEQFF.

The chain has TRBV27 and TRBJ2-7; TRBD1 aligns across 8 bases. The junction had 7 bases not matched to a gene; V was cut back by 3 bases and J by 3 bases. The CDR3 is made up of 15 amino acids. The V gene's germline CDR1 is MNHEY and CDR2 SMNVEV (reference sequence). CDR3 coding DNA: TGTGCCAGCAGTTTGATCGGGACAGGTAGCTACGAGCAGTACTTC. Protein sequence: CASSLIGTGSYEQYF.

V gene TRBV28 combines with J gene TRBJ2-7; TRBD1 agrees at 8 bases. With V trimmed by 4 bases and J by 6 bases, 8 bases remained unmatched. The CDR3 runs to 14 residues. CDR1 is MDHEN, CDR2 SYDVKM, per germline. The CDR3 loop reads CASSSIGQGLEQYF. CDR3 DNA: TGTGCCAGCAGTTCCATTGGACAGGGCCTCGAGCAGTACTTC. Full variable domain (outside the CDR3, taken from reference TRBV28 and TRBJ2-7): DVKVTQSSRYLVKRTGEKVFLECVQDMDHENMFWYRQDPGLGLRLIYFSYDVKMKEKGDIPEGYSVSREKKERFSLILESASTNQTSMYLCASSSIGQGLEQYFGPGTRLTVT.

This chain joins TRBV7-2 and TRBJ2-7; tentative D call: TRBD2 (6 bases). The V end lost 4 bases, the J end lost 6 bases, and 19 bases lay between the germline ends. From germline, CDR1 is SGHTA and CDR2 FQGNSA. This CDR3 comprises 15 residues. The CDR3 is CASSSRGSRGSEQYF. The CDR3 DNA reads TGTGCCAGCAGCTCCCGGGGGTCGCGCGGATCCGAGCAGTACTTC.

This clone has just one count. The junction departs from germline at one end; a sequencing error may be responsible. The V gene is TRBV6-5, the J gene TRBJ2-3; TRBD1 matches at 10 bases. Germline assignment: CDR1 MNHEY and CDR2 SVGAGI. This CDR3 comprises 15 residues. In nucleotides, the CDR3 is TGTGCCAGCTCTACCGGGACAGGGGTGACAGATATGCAGTATTTT. Translation: CASSTGTGVTDMQYF.

The CDR3 DNA reads TGTGCCAGCAGCTTGAGGGTGGAGGCTGGTGAGACCCAGTACTTC. Protein: CASSLRVEAGETQYF. This rearrangement joins TRBV7-2 to TRBJ2-5, with a tentative D call TRBD2 (5 bases). Trimming stripped 3 bases from V and 5 bases from J, with 16 bases between. Per germline, CDR1 SGHTA and CDR2 FQGNSA. The CDR3 contains 15 residues.

The genes are TRBV5-1 and TRBJ2-7; TRBD2 matches at 8 bases. The CDR3 runs 17 residues. Trimming at V came to 0 bases and at J to 0 bases, leaving 8 bases not matched to a gene. The germline V gene encodes CDR1 SGHRS and CDR2 YFSETQ. CDR3 bases: TGCGCCAGCAGCTTGGAAGGCGTAGCGGGGTTCTCCTACGAGCAGTACTTC. This gives the protein CASSLEGVAGFSYEQYF.

There are a few counts of this clone. The chain joins TRBV5-1 to TRBJ2-5; tentative D call: TRBD1 (6 bases). This CDR3 contains 15 residues. The germline gives CDR1 SGHRS, CDR2 YFSETQ. Trimming removed 3 bases from V and 0 bases from J, with 12 bases in between. CDR3 bases: TGCGCCAGCAGCTCCTCGGGACAAAACCAAGAGACCCAGTACTTC. Its protein product is CASSSSGQNQETQYF.